This T cell receptor beta chain was sequenced in a study of blood T cell repertoires in COVID-19. CDR1 is SGHNT, CDR2 YENEEA, per germline. This CDR3 comprises 18 residues. The V and J ends lost 5 bases and 0 bases, in that order; junction bases with no gene match: 11. Sequenced by immunoSEQ multiplex PCR; TCRdb stores in-frame clones only, minus some. Among 260,000 or so clones listed, 75% to 90% were seen once. The TCR comes from a human donor in a cohort sampled during active COVID-19. This chain connects TRBV11-3 to TRBJ1-1, with TRBD1 identical over 11 bases. The sample was peripheral blood. CDR3 sequence (DNA): TGTGCCAGCAGCCCGGGGACAGGGGGTCACCCAATGAACACTGAAGCTTTCTTT. Translation: CASSPGTGGHPMNTEAFF.